Below, 16 T cell receptor beta chains from the same sample are listed, as sequenced in a study of beta chain features in type 1 diabetes. TCRB transcripts that were expressed got sequenced, as all of the isolated RNA had been reverse transcribed. Clones were read by immunoSEQ multiplex PCR, and TCRdb kept only the in-frame ones, dropping some. The repertoire has 200,000 to 300,000 clones, approximately 20% of them found once; the top ten carry 0.028%. Study-wide results and limits: TCRB CDR3s from Type 1 diabetes patients were moderately but significantly shorter in all four CD4+ subsets.

No antigens are known for them. Input material: naive CD4+ T cells from blood. The receptors stem from a woman aged 40 to 50 with type 1 diabetes.

The J gene is TRBJ1-5, the V gene TRBV18; D perhaps matches TRBD1 (5 bases). V was trimmed by 8 bases and J by 5 bases, leaving 13 bases between them. CDR1 KGHSH and CDR2 LQKENI come from the germline V gene. The CDR3 is 13 residues long. The CDR3 here is CASATGADQPQHF. The CDR3 DNA sequence: TGTGCCAGCGCTACAGGCGCGGATCAGCCCCAGCATTTT.

The chain employs TRBV7-2 and TRBJ2-5, with D hard to call. The CDR3 loop spans 13 amino acids. The germline V gene has CDR1 SGHTA and CDR2 FQGNSA. Trimming took off 4 bases at V and 0 bases at J, with 6 bases between the two ends. CDR3 region: CASSYSYQETQYF. CDR3 bases: TGTGCCAGCAGCTACTCTTACCAAGAGACCCAGTACTTC.

Comments on this clone: Other DNA sequences in the same sample also yield this CDR3. The chain links TRBV28 to TRBJ1-2; 7 bases are a match to TRBD1. V shed 4 bases, J shed 4 bases, and the junction held 0 bases outside the gene matches. Germline assignment: CDR1 MDHEN and CDR2 SYDVKM. The CDR3 spans 12 residues. The CDR3 region has the DNA TGTGCCAGCAGTTCAGGGGGCTATGGCTACACCTTC. Its translation: CASSSGGYGYTF.

This clone turned up a few times. Distinct nucleotide sequences in the sample also encode this CDR3. The rearrangement links TRBV7-2 to TRBJ1-5; 7 bases are shared with TRBD1. J gave up 5 bases and V 5 bases, and 3 bases lay outside the gene matches. The germline CDR1 and CDR2 sequences are SGHTA and FQGNSA. This CDR3 contains 13 residues. CDR3 loop: CASSLQGDQPQHF. The CDR3, as DNA: TGTGCCAGCAGCCTCCAGGGGGATCAGCCCCAGCATTTT.

This chain links TRBV6-6 with TRBJ1-1; D is unclear. The ends were cut back, 7 bases at V and 7 bases at J, with 19 bases in the middle. The CDR3 extends over 14 amino acids. Per germline, CDR1 MNHNY and CDR2 SVGAGI (reference sequence). The CDR3 region is CASTPPSELSEAFF. CDR3 bases: TGTGCCAGCACCCCCCCTTCCGAACTAAGTGAAGCTTTCTTT.

V gene TRBV5-1 combines with J gene TRBJ2-7, with TRBD1 matching over 9 bases. This CDR3 contains 14 residues. CDR1 and CDR2 (germline): SGHRS, YFSETQ. The junction had 8 bases not matched to a gene; V was cut back by 4 bases and J by 6 bases. CDR3 in amino acids: CASSAGQGGGEQYF. The DNA of the CDR3 is TGCGCCAGCAGCGCGGGACAGGGAGGTGGCGAGCAGTACTTC. The whole variable domain, remainder taken from reference TRBV5-1 and TRBJ2-7, is KAGVTQTPRYLIKTRGQQVTLSCSPISGHRSVSWYQQTPGQGLQFLFEYFSETQRNKGNFPGRFSGRQFSNSRSEMNVSTLELGDSALYLCASSAGQGGGEQYFGPGTRLTVT.

The rearrangement uses TRBV15 and TRBJ2-7; D might be TRBD1 (5 bases). This CDR3 is built from 13 residues. CDR1 and CDR2 (germline): LNHNV, YYDKDF (reference sequence). V gave up 0 bases and J gave up 7 bases, with 10 bases separating them. Here the CDR3 reads CATSRDLSGEQYF. The CDR3 DNA is TGTGCCACCAGCAGAGATCTATCAGGGGAGCAGTACTTC.

There are a few counts of this clone. The chain recombines TRBV5-1 with TRBJ1-1; 8 nucleotides line up with TRBD1. V shed 0 bases and J 4 bases; nucleotides not matched to a gene: 5. This CDR3 contains 15 residues. Looked up from germline, CDR1 is SGHRS and CDR2 is YFSETQ. CDR3 in DNA: TGCGCCAGCAGCTTGGTCCCAGGGGGCTTCACTGAAGCTTTCTTT. It yields the protein CASSLVPGGFTEAFF.

V and J are TRBV7-9 and TRBJ1-1, with D hard to call. Trimming pared 5 bases from V and 4 bases from J, leaving 17 bases between. CDR1 SEHNR and CDR2 FQNEAQ come from the germline V gene (reference sequence). CDR3 size: 15 residues. CDR3 bases: TGTGCCAGCAGCCCCCGACCAGTGGAGCCCACTGAAGCTTTCTTT. It codes for CASSPRPVEPTEAFF.

The chain uses TRBV29-1 and TRBJ2-7; 7 nucleotides align to TRBD1. Germline values: CDR1 SQVTM, CDR2 ANQGSEA. The junction had 7 bases not matched to a gene; V was cut back by 0 bases and J by 2 bases. This CDR3 comprises 15 residues. CDR3 coding DNA: TGCAGCGTTGAAGATCTGGGCAGGGGGACCTACGAGCAGTACTTC. Protein: CSVEDLGRGTYEQYF.

Only a few counts were recorded for this clone. The J gene is TRBJ1-1, the V gene TRBV9; D perhaps matches TRBD1 (5 bases). V was pared by 2 bases and J by 2 bases, with 10 bases between. Germline V gives CDR1 SGDLS, CDR2 YYNGEE. The CDR3 sequence is 14 residues long. The CDR3 nucleotides read TGTGCCAGCAGCGTCGACAGCGTTAACACTGAAGCTTTCTTT. Amino acid sequence: CASSVDSVNTEAFF.

This clone was counted a few times. The CDR3 loop is CASSAGQGPSSYEQYF. The CDR3 DNA sequence: TGTGCCAGCAGCGCCGGACAGGGTCCGAGCTCCTACGAGCAGTACTTC. V and J are TRBV9 and TRBJ2-7, with 8 bases lining up with TRBD1. The CDR3 runs 16 residues. Germline V gene lookup returns CDR1 SGDLS and CDR2 YYNGEE. Trimming removed 3 bases from V and 0 bases from J; junction bases left unmatched: 8.

This clone came up a few times. The chain joins TRBV9 to TRBJ2-7, with 8 nucleotides matching TRBD1. J lost 6 bases, V lost 2 bases, and 10 bases had no gene match. CDR1 is SGDLS, CDR2 YYNGEE, per germline. The CDR3 contains 15 residues. Written as DNA, the CDR3 is TGTGCCAGCAGCGTGGACGGGCAGGGGGCGAGCGAGCAGTACTTC. Protein sequence: CASSVDGQGASEQYF. Using reference TRBV9 and TRBJ2-7 for the parts outside the CDR3, the full variable domain is DSGVTQTPKHLITATGQRVTLRCSPRSGDLSVYWYQQSLDQGLQFLIQYYNGEERAKGNILERFSAQQFPDLHSELNLSSLELGDSALYFCASSVDGQGASEQYFGPGTRLTVT.

The gene calls are TRBV7-8 and TRBJ2-5; the D gene is possibly TRBD2 (6 bases). V lost 1 base and J lost 0, with 12 bases in between. Germline CDR1 reads SGHVS; CDR2 reads FQNEAQ. The CDR3 extends over 16 amino acids. CDR3 amino acids: CASSLELAGYQETQYF. The CDR3 DNA reads TGTGCCAGCAGCTTAGAACTAGCTGGGTACCAAGAGACCCAGTACTTC.

This clone was seen only a few times. V gene TRBV29-1 combines with J gene TRBJ2-7; 9 bases agree with TRBD2. V lost 3 bases, J lost 6 bases, and 6 bases stayed unmatched. CDR3 length: 13 amino acids. Germline lookup yields CDR1 SQVTM and CDR2 ANQGSEA. CDR3 DNA: TGCAGCGTTGAGGGACTAGCCCGGGGCGAGCAGTACTTC. It translates to CSVEGLARGEQYF.

A few counts support this clone. This chain uses TRBV18 with TRBJ2-1; the D is unclear. Germline lookup yields CDR1 KGHSH and CDR2 LQKENI. This CDR3 has 14 amino acids. V gave up 3 bases and J gave up 5 bases, with 11 bases separating them. CDR3 nucleotide sequence: TGTGCCAGCTCACCGTCCAGTGGTCACAATGAGCAGTTCTTC. Encoded protein: CASSPSSGHNEQFF. The whole variable domain, remainder taken from reference TRBV18 and TRBJ2-1, is NAGVMQNPRHLVRRRGQEARLRCSPMKGHSHVYWYRQLPEEGLKFMVYLQKENIIDESGMPKERFSAEFPKEGPSILRIQQVVRGDSAAYFCASSPSSGHNEQFFGPGTRLTVL.